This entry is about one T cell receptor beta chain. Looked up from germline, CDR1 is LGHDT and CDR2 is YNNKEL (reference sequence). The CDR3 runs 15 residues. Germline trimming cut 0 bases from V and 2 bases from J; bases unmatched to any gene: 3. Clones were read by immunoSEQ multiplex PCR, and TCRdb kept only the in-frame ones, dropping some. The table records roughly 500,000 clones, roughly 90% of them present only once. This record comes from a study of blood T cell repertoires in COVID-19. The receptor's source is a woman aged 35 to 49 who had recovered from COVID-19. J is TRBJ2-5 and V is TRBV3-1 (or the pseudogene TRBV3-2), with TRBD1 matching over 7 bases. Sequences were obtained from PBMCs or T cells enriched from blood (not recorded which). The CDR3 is CASSQEGQTQETQYF. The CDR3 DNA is TGTGCCAGCAGCCAAGAGGGACAGACACAAGAGACCCAGTACTTC.